This section outlines one T cell receptor beta chain sequence together with its context. Its target is not known. A multiplex PCR was run with 60 Vbeta primers and 13 Jbeta primers. Clones were read by immunoSEQ multiplex PCR, and TCRdb kept only the in-frame ones, dropping some. Seen in this sample are 60,000 to 75,000 clones; the ten most common clones hold about 4%. The data were obtained in a study of cytomegalovirus exposure and HLA in healthy donors. Findings and limits, study-wide: The only immune exposure information that was available was CMV serostatus.

With 4 bases removed from V and 2 bases from J, the gap between germline ends came to 16 bases. CDR3 length: 15 amino acids. Germline assignment: CDR1 SGHRS and CDR2 YFSETQ. Sequenced material: PBMCs. The V gene is TRBV5-1, the J gene TRBJ2-7; D is perhaps TRBD2 (6 bases). This sequence was found in a female donor in good health and CMV-seropositive. CDR3 amino acids: CASSLIPGVTYEQYF. In nucleotides, the CDR3 is TGCGCCAGCAGCCTGATTCCGGGGGTGACCTACGAGCAGTACTTC.